The T cell receptor beta chain under discussion was sequenced for a study of T cells expressing NK-cell markers. Study-level information: It was sorted CD3+CD56+NKG2C+, CD3+CD56+NKG2C- and CD3+CD56-NKG2C+ T cells that supplied the TCR beta repertoires. Study observations and caveats: These same clonotypes (in a handful of donors) also led the CD3+CD56-NKG2C+ fraction.

For each CDR3 protein, TCRdb gives one entry from its re-call of the 5' RACE reads, without DNA. The repertoire table contains roughly 380,000 distinct CDR3 sequences. Germline V gene sequence: CDR1 SGHVS, CDR2 FNYEAQ. The CDR3 consists of 12 residues. For this clonotype: As yet, its antigen is unknown.

This sequence originates from a man aged 18-70 years in good health. The material sequenced was blood T cells: a sorted CD56 or NKG2C T cell subset, CD4+ or CD8+ T cells, or bulk PBMC T cells (not recorded which). The chain uses TRBV7-6 and TRBJ2-7; TCRdb returns TRBD1, unconfirmable since there is no DNA. CDR3 protein: CASSLVAGIQYF.